This is a list of T cell receptor beta chains from one sample in a study of shared clonotypes between healthy human individuals. TCRdb's table, derived via immunoSEQ multiplex PCR, lists solely in-frame clones and lacks some. Of some 2.1 million clones in the sample, about 95% were seen once. The sequencing sample was made of naive CD4+ T cells sorted from blood. The receptors shown here come from a man aged 18 to 35 in good health. Each CDR3 is given with its conserved first and last residue. A D gene is named only where the DNA matches it firmly. Expanded clones get a size class; other rows say once, few or many, or leave the size out.

D gene	V gene	clone size	J gene	CDR3 DNA	CDR3 protein
.	TRBV14	.	TRBJ1-6	TGTGCCAGCAGCCGGACCGGGAAGGTTTCACCCCTCCACTTT	CASSRTGKVSPLHF
.	TRBV5-8	.	TRBJ1-2	TGTGCCAGCAGCTCCCCCGTTGAGGGACACGGACTCTATGGCTACACCTTC	CASSSPVEGHGLYGYTF
.	TRBV11-3	.	TRBJ1-1	TGTGCCAGCAGCTTTGACAGGTCTCGTGAAGCTTTCTTT	CASSFDRSREAFF
TRBD1	TRBV5-4	.	TRBJ2-1	TGTGCCAGCAGCTTCGGACAGGGCTACAATGAGCAGTTCTTC	CASSFGQGYNEQFF
TRBD2	TRBV5-4	.	TRBJ2-1	TGTGCCAGCAGCCTGGGACTAGCGGATTACAATGAGCAGTTCTTC	CASSLGLADYNEQFF
.	TRBV2	.	TRBJ2-7	TGTGCCAGCAGTGTACCCCGCAATCGCGAGCAGTACTTC	CASSVPRNREQYF
.	TRBV21-1	.	TRBJ1-6	TGTGCCAGCAGCAAAGACAGGGGTTCACCCCTCCACTTT	CASSKDRGSPLHF
.	TRBV4-3	.	TRBJ1-5	TGCGCCAGCAGCCAAAATAGGGCACTGAGAGATCAGCCCCAGCATTTT	CASSQNRALRDQPQHF
.	TRBV27	.	TRBJ1-2	TGTGCCAGCAGTTTATCTCCAGCGAGCTACTATGGCTACACCTTC	CASSLSPASYYGYTF
.	TRBV2	.	TRBJ2-7	TGTGCCAGCAGTGAAGGTGGGCTGGGGGGCTACGAGCAGTACTTC	CASSEGGLGGYEQYF
.	TRBV5-6	.	TRBJ2-5	TGTGCCAGCAGCGCGGTAGGGAGATCCTCCCAAGAGACCCAGTACTTC	CASSAVGRSSQETQYF
.	TRBV10-1	.	TRBJ2-1	TGCGCCAGCAGTGAGGGACAGTCATACAATGAGCAGTTCTTC	CASSEGQSYNEQFF
.	TRBV7-2	.	TRBJ2-7	TGTGCCAGCAGCTTAGAATCTCCCGGGAGCTCCTACGAGCAGTACTTC	CASSLESPGSSYEQYF
TRBD1	TRBV7-9	once	TRBJ1-6	TGTGCCAGCAGGGGGGACAGCCGAGCGGATAATTCACCCCTCCACTTT	CASRGDSRADNSPLHF
.	TRBV5-1	.	TRBJ1-5	TGCGCCAGCAGCTTGGAGGGTCTGAGTAGCAATCAGCCCCAGCATTTT	CASSLEGLSSNQPQHF
TRBD2	TRBV6-1	.	TRBJ2-1	TGTGCCAGCAGTGAAACCTCCCTAGCGGTAGGTTACAATGAGCAGTTCTTC	CASSETSLAVGYNEQFF
TRBD1	TRBV19	.	TRBJ1-3	TGTGCCAGTAGGACCGACAGGGTCTCTGGAAACACCATATATTTT	CASRTDRVSGNTIYF
TRBD1	TRBV11-2	.	TRBJ2-5	TGTGCCAGCAGCTCTCACGGGACAGGGGAGGAGACCCAGTACTTC	CASSSHGTGEETQYF
.	TRBV5-1	.	TRBJ2-3	TGCGCCAGCAGCCTAAGACAAAGCACAGATACGCAGTATTTT	CASSLRQSTDTQYF
.	TRBV6-5	.	TRBJ1-4	TGTGCCAGCAGTTACTCGAGTCAGACTAATGAAAAACTGTTTTTT	CASSYSSQTNEKLFF